What follows is one TCR beta chain and its context. Its antigen remains undetermined. Per-nucleotide qualities are absent, and no much larger clonotype sits a single base away. Using the deep immunoSEQ assay, TCR CDR3 regions were amplified from genomic DNA by multiplex PCR. For each cell subset, the extracted genomic DNA was distributed evenly across all wells of several immunoSEQ 96-well plates, and each plate served as one replicate. For sorted subsets, 200 to 250 ng of genomic DNA, equivalent to 30,000 or so T cell genomes, went into each replicate PCR. The purified libraries were quantified using a Qubit 3.0 fluorometer, sized with a Bioanalyzer 2100, and then quantified again using the KAPA Library Quantification kit. Every immunoSEQ 96-well plate was sequenced on a dedicated single-read 150-cycle Illumina NextSeq 550 flow cell. Concerning the study's data processing: Because the immunoSEQ output held only junctional sequences and lacked quality scores, the filtering could not match the filtering applied to full-length reads. To assign V/J genes and CDR3, sequences were annotated against IMGT germline references using PyIR, a Python wrapper for IgBLAST v1.9. Reads were removed for weak V/J assignments (E-value above 1e-6), missing CDR3, stop codons, out-of-frame junctions, or ambiguous translated residues. V3J clonotypes were defined as sequences sharing an identical inferred V gene, J gene, and CDR3 amino acid sequence. Percentage overlap between repertoires was calculated by dividing the number of shared unique clonotypes by the size of the smaller repertoire. Three approaches were used to assess repertoire richness: RTK rarefaction, the Chao1 estimator, and Recon v2.1 estimates of unobserved clonotypes. OLGA was used to compute generation probabilities for all TCRbeta clonotypes that the gDNA method yielded from a few donors. Entries here come from immuneACCESS through TCRdb and include only in-frame sequences with V and J called. Some clones fail to appear in such tables; in the studies checked, an unresolved V gene covers under half of the shortfall, and the cause of the remainder is unknown. From that table come the V and J calls and clone size; the DNA was used to work out D and trimming. This sample comprises about 1 million clones, under 80% of them detected only once. The top ten hold approximately 1.5% of the sample.

The donors were healthy, HIV-negative adults with no recently reported acute infections or vaccinations. Every donor was a Caucasian adult residing in Nashville, Tennessee, USA. CD4+ T cells were enriched by magnetic negative selection; naive cells were then positively selected on CD45RA, and the negative fraction formed the memory subset. Blood was obtained by leukapheresis, after which PBMCs were separated by Ficoll-Histopaque density gradient centrifugation and cryopreserved in liquid nitrogen vapor phase. Analytical flow cytometry was used to check the purity and quantity of every magnetically sorted T cell population. Genomic DNA was isolated from every sorted fraction and measured by UV absorbance on a Nanodrop 2000c. The data stem from a study of shared clonotypes between healthy human individuals (dated by TCRdb to about 2020). In the study overall: The cohort included three men and two women between 18 and 49 years of age. For each donor, three plates each were used for CD4 naive and CD4 memory, two plates were used for CD8 naive, and one plate was used for CD8 memory. Libraries were prepared and TCR repertoires were sequenced by different laboratories using diverse techniques, in order to increase sequencing depth and limit assay-specific biases. To estimate repertoire size and how much clonotype sharing occurs between individuals, the study deeply sequenced the blood TCR repertoires of roughly 5 healthy adults. Between about 0.85 and 8.9 billion PBMCs per donor were obtained by leukapheresis.

V is cut by 0 bases and J by 1 base, and the space between the germline ends is 9 bases. The CDR3 starts with the cysteine, ends with the phenylalanine, and has 15 residues. The retained sequence is limited to the CDR3, 45 bases, with the frame set at the first base. The germline V gene provides CDR1 SGHRS and CDR2 YFSETQ. General findings and caveats noted by the study authors: Compared with non-shared clonotypes, clonotypes shared by all four sorted-subset donors had higher generation probabilities. Larger estimated clonotype richness was generally found for naive subsets than for memory subsets. Pairwise subsampling led to the expectation that sequencing depth would affect the degree of clonotype sharing among donors. Sharing across a few donors was observed for approximately 4.6% of naive CD4, about 4% of naive CD8, about 2.5% of memory CD4, and roughly 0.4% of memory CD8 clonotypes. Even with the large sequencing depth, rarefaction of the sorted-subset datasets indicated that sequencing was incomplete. Because the study included a small number of donors, the genetic and exposure-history diversity represented was limited. Sampling was restricted to blood, and TCR repertoires in tissues likely differ from the TCR repertoires found in blood.

The origin of this receptor is a man between 18 and 29 years old in good health. The sequenced material came from memory CD4+ T cells sorted from blood. The cell subset or site label, as the study defines it: CD45RA-negative fraction. In this chain, TRBV5-1 is recombined with TRBJ2-3; no D gene call is confident. The CDR3 region has the sequence CASSLALAGTDTQYF. The nucleotide sequence is given as TGCGCCAGCAGCTTGGCCCTGGCAGGCACAGATACGCAGTATTTT.